Sequencing of this T cell receptor beta chain was carried out in a study of OX40 agonist ivuxolimab in advanced cancers. Study at large: Partial responses occurred in Three dose-escalation patients, one with hepatocellular carcinoma and two with cutaneous melanoma.

Germline CDR1 reads SGHAT; CDR2 reads FQNNGV. The V end was cut by 0 bases, the J end by 6 bases, with 15 bases between. CDR3 length: 15 residues. Measured with immunoSEQ multiplex PCR; TCRdb has only the in-frame clones, and not every one. The sample includes around 64,000 clones, under 90% of them seen just once. The sequenced sample was CD4+ or CD8+ T cells sorted from blood, obtained in a trial of the OX40 agonist ivuxolimab. This sequence was found in an adult with an advanced solid tumor such as melanoma, head and neck, liver or kidney cancer. The rearrangement uses TRBV11-2 and TRBJ2-7; D may be TRBD2 (6 bases). CDR3 DNA sequence: TGTGCCAGCAGCTTAGAGCCCGACGCGGGGCGCGAGCAGTACTTC. Translated: CASSLEPDAGREQYF.